The next 27 T cell receptor beta chains were all read from a single sample in a study of blood T cell repertoires in COVID-19. TCRdb's table, derived via immunoSEQ multiplex PCR, lists solely in-frame clones and lacks some. The sample includes approximately 470,000 clones, approximately 85% seen only once; the top ten take approximately 3%. The sample consisted of peripheral blood. The source of these receptors is a human donor in a cohort sampled during active COVID-19.

The rearrangement uses TRBV11-3 and TRBJ2-7; D might be TRBD2 (6 bases). Trimming took off 4 bases at V and 6 bases at J, with 13 bases between the two ends. The CDR3 is 13 residues long. CDR1 SGHNT and CDR2 YENEEA come from the germline V gene. CDR3 coding DNA: TGTGCCAGCAGCTCCAATCGAGCGGGCGAGCAGTACTTC. It yields the protein CASSSNRAGEQYF.

The rearrangement links TRBV5-4 to TRBJ1-2, with unresolved D. This CDR3 comprises 12 residues. Germline loops: CDR1 SGHNT, CDR2 YYREEE (reference sequence). V was pared by 2 bases and J by 14 bases, with 16 bases between. For the CDR3, the DNA is TGTGCCAGCAGCTTCGGGCGGGCGGGGTGGACCTTC. This sequence encodes CASSFGRAGWTF.

The J gene is TRBJ2-3, the V gene TRBV29-1; D is unresolved. There are 13 residues in the CDR3. V lost 4 bases, J lost 4 bases, and 12 bases lay in between. The germline V gene encodes CDR1 SQVTM and CDR2 ANQGSEA. CDR3 protein: CSVGIDAPDTQYF. The CDR3 bases are TGCAGCGTTGGTATAGATGCACCAGATACGCAGTATTTT.

The chain couples TRBV28 to TRBJ1-1; D is unresolved. This CDR3 comprises 14 residues. V gave up 2 bases and J gave up 2 bases, with 9 bases separating them. Germline V gene data show CDR1 as MDHEN and CDR2 as SYDVKM. The CDR3 nucleotides are TGTGCCAGCAGTTTAATCGCGGAAAACACTGAAGCTTTCTTT. Encoded protein: CASSLIAENTEAFF.

The chain recombines TRBV29-1 with TRBJ1-2, with a possible D match to TRBD1 (6 bases). Germline V gene lookup returns CDR1 SQVTM and CDR2 ANQGSEA. Trimming removed 5 bases from V and 3 bases from J, with 16 bases in between. The CDR3 loop spans 14 amino acids. CDR3 sequence: CSVSRDKGDYGYTF. In DNA form, the CDR3 reads TGCAGCGTTTCCCGGGACAAGGGTGACTATGGCTACACCTTC.

The chain combines TRBV3-1 (or the pseudogene TRBV3-2) with TRBJ1-4; 7 positions agree with TRBD1. This CDR3 region has 13 residues. With V trimmed by 3 bases and J by 8 bases, 3 bases remained unmatched. The germline gives CDR1 LGHDT, CDR2 YNNKEL (reference sequence). The CDR3 region is CASSQRDSEKLFF. Written as DNA, the CDR3 is TGTGCCAGCAGCCAGAGGGACAGCGAAAAACTGTTTTTT.

The V and J genes are TRBV20-1 and TRBJ2-7, with D possibly matching TRBD2 (6 bases). The length of the CDR3 is 10 residues. Trimming took 5 bases from V and 6 from J, leaving 8 bases between them. Germline assignment: CDR1 DFQATT and CDR2 SNEGSKA (reference sequence). CDR3 sequence (DNA): TGCAGTGCTGGGACTGGCGAGCAGTACTTC. Protein: CSAGTGEQYF.

The rearrangement links TRBV7-6 to TRBJ1-1; D not resolved. The CDR3 has 13 residues. Trimming removed 3 bases at V and 1 base at J, with 6 bases between. Germline lookup yields CDR1 SGHVS and CDR2 FNYEAQ. CDR3 residues: CASSFSGNTEAFF. The CDR3 bases are TGTGCCAGCAGCTTTTCCGGGAACACTGAAGCTTTCTTT.

V gene TRBV3-1 (or the pseudogene TRBV3-2) combines with J gene TRBJ1-6; no clear D gene. This CDR3 has 14 residues. Germline CDR1 and CDR2: LGHDT and YNNKEL (reference sequence). Trimming removed 2 bases from V and 10 bases from J, with 12 bases in between. This CDR3 is CASSQRAGSSPLHF. Here the CDR3 DNA reads TGTGCCAGCAGCCAACGGGCGGGTTCCTCACCCCTCCACTTT.

In this sample, this clone turned up a few times. The J gene is TRBJ1-6, the V gene TRBV19; perhaps TRBD1 as D (5 bases). The CDR3 totals 15 residues. V lost 4 bases, J lost 7 bases, and 14 bases lay in between. Per the germline V gene, CDR1 is LNHDA and CDR2 is SQIVND (reference sequence). In nucleotides, the CDR3 is TGTGCCAGTAGTAGAGACAGTTTCGGGAATTCACCCCTCCACTTT. It translates to CASSRDSFGNSPLHF.

The J gene is TRBJ1-1, the V gene TRBV28; 10 positions match TRBD1. V was clipped by 7 bases and J by 1 base; unmatched bases: 3. Germline V gene lookup returns CDR1 MDHEN and CDR2 SYDVKM. This CDR3 comprises 14 residues. The CDR3 DNA reads TGTGCCAGCATTGGGGACAGGGGGAACACTGAAGCTTTCTTT. This translates into CASIGDRGNTEAFF.

The V gene is TRBV18, the J gene TRBJ2-2; TRBD1 agrees at 8 bases. The trim removed 2 bases at V and 4 bases at J, leaving 3 bases unmatched. The CDR3 loop spans 15 amino acids. CDR1 is KGHSH and CDR2 is LQKENI in the germline V gene. The CDR3 DNA reads as TGTGCCAGCTCACCAGACAGGGGAAGCACCGGGGAGCTGTTTTTT. Protein product: CASSPDRGSTGELFF.

Only one count was recorded for this clone. The V gene is TRBV6-5, the J gene TRBJ2-7; 9 bases are a match to TRBD1. CDR1 is MNHEY and CDR2 is SVGAGI in the germline V gene. The V gene end was trimmed by 10 bases and the J gene end by 4 bases; junction bases not matched to a gene: 5. CDR3 length equals 12 residues. The CDR3: CATTGGFYEQYF. The CDR3 DNA reads as TGTGCCACCACAGGGGGCTTTTACGAGCAGTACTTC.

The rearrangement joins TRBV7-2 to TRBJ2-1, with D tentatively TRBD2 (6 bases). Germline-derived CDR1 and CDR2 are SGHTA and FQGNSA. Trimming left V 1 base short and J 6 bases short, with 13 bases between. The CDR3 sequence is 15 residues long. CDR3 region: CASSLVTASANEQFF. The CDR3 coding sequence is TGTGCCAGCAGCTTAGTTACGGCTAGCGCCAATGAGCAGTTCTTC.

The V call is TRBV28, the J call TRBJ1-4; D gene unclear. This CDR3 is built from 15 residues. Trimming stripped 5 bases from V and 3 bases from J, with 13 bases between. Looked up from germline, CDR1 is MDHEN and CDR2 is SYDVKM. CDR3 amino acids: CASSVGGSANEKLFF. CDR3 nucleotides: TGTGCCAGCAGTGTCGGAGGTTCAGCTAATGAAAAACTGTTTTTT. Complete variable domain (other parts from reference TRBV28 and TRBJ1-4): DVKVTQSSRYLVKRTGEKVFLECVQDMDHENMFWYRQDPGLGLRLIYFSYDVKMKEKGDIPEGYSVSREKKERFSLILESASTNQTSMYLCASSVGGSANEKLFFGSGTQLSVL.

The J gene is TRBJ2-3, the V gene TRBV5-1; D is uncertain. Looked up from germline, CDR1 is SGHRS and CDR2 is YFSETQ. V was pared by 0 bases and J by 6 bases, with 11 bases between. The CDR3 spans 14 residues. As DNA, the CDR3 is TGCGCCAGCAGCTTGGCCGGTCCTTTTGATACGCAGTATTTT. This sequence encodes CASSLAGPFDTQYF.

The chain joins TRBV6-5 to TRBJ2-7; perhaps TRBD1 as D (5 bases). V was cut by 8 bases and J by 2 bases, with 13 bases left in between. Germline V gene lookup returns CDR1 MNHEY and CDR2 SVGAGI. The CDR3 runs 13 residues. The CDR3 nucleotides read TGTGCCAGCGTTTCGACAGTGACCTACGAGCAGTACTTC. Translated, it gives CASVSTVTYEQYF.

This clone turned up a few times. This chain joins TRBV4-1 and TRBJ2-2, with 10 bases fitting TRBD2. The CDR3 length is 18 residues. Germline CDR1 MGHRA, CDR2 YSYEKL. The V segment lost 2 bases and the J segment 6 bases; nucleotides outside the gene matches: 12. As DNA, the CDR3 is TGCGCCAGCAGCCAACAGTCTAGCGGGGGCTTAGGGGCCGGGGAGCTGTTTTTT. Amino acids: CASSQQSSGGLGAGELFF.

The chain carries TRBV5-4 and TRBJ2-7, with D maybe TRBD1 (6 bases). The V gene's germline CDR1 is SGHNT and CDR2 YYREEE (reference sequence). V was cut by 2 bases and J by 2 bases, with 14 bases left in between. The CDR3 covers 15 residues. The CDR3 nucleotides read TGTGCCAGCAGCTTTACAATCCAGGGGCCCTACGAGCAGTACTTC. Translation: CASSFTIQGPYEQYF.

This clone was detected only once. The chain carries TRBV11-3 and TRBJ2-1; 7 bases match TRBD2. Trimming at V came to 2 bases and at J to 7 bases, leaving 14 bases not matched to a gene. This CDR3 contains 17 residues. The germline CDR1 and CDR2 sequences are SGHNT and YENEEA. The CDR3 bases are TGTGCCAGCAGCTTAACCCCTGAAGCTAGCGGAAAGAATGAGCAGTTCTTC. It specifies CASSLTPEASGKNEQFF.

This clone was detected a few times. The chain is built from TRBV5-6 and TRBJ2-3; D is possibly TRBD2 (5 bases). This CDR3 is built from 14 residues. Germline V gene data show CDR1 as SGHDT and CDR2 as YYEEEE. The V gene lost 5 bases and the J gene lost 2 bases, with 12 bases spanning the gap. CDR3 in amino acids: CASSLRGFTDTQYF. The CDR3 coding sequence is TGTGCCAGCAGTTTGCGCGGGTTCACAGATACGCAGTATTTT.

V is TRBV2 and J is TRBJ2-2; D unclear. Germline lookup yields CDR1 SNHLY and CDR2 FYNNEI. V lost 4 bases to trimming and J lost 5 bases, with 8 bases between them. CDR3 size: 13 residues. CDR3 protein: CASSAARTGELFF. CDR3 nucleotides: TGTGCCAGCAGTGCAGCGAGGACCGGGGAGCTGTTTTTT.

This chain connects TRBV30 to TRBJ2-1; 9 nucleotides match TRBD2. Per germline, CDR1 GTSNPN and CDR2 SVGIG (reference sequence). V dropped 5 bases and J dropped 0; count of bases not matched to a gene: 5. This CDR3 contains 15 residues. This CDR3 reads CAWSSSGTSYNEQFF. The CDR3 DNA follows: TGTGCCTGGTCCTCTAGCGGGACCTCCTACAATGAGCAGTTCTTC.

The gene calls are TRBV28 and TRBJ2-7; 7 nucleotides agree with TRBD1. CDR3 size: 15 residues. Germline V gene data show CDR1 as MDHEN and CDR2 as SYDVKM. V lost 5 bases to trimming and J lost 2 bases; unmatched junction nucleotides: 9. In DNA, the CDR3 is TGTGCCAGCAGTCCCATAACAGGGGCAACCTACGAGCAGTACTTC. It encodes CASSPITGATYEQYF.

This chain links TRBV28 with TRBJ2-2; no clear D gene. Trimming took 4 bases from V and 2 from J, leaving 11 bases between them. CDR3 length: 15 amino acids. Looked up from germline, CDR1 is MDHEN and CDR2 is SYDVKM. The CDR3 bases are TGTGCCAGCAGTTCCGGCAGGATTAACACCGGGGAGCTGTTTTTT. It is translated as CASSSGRINTGELFF.

The chain uses TRBV6-6 and TRBJ1-1; unclear D gene. Deletions cut 0 bases from V and 7 bases from J, with 15 bases between. Germline V gene sequence: CDR1 MNHNY, CDR2 SVGAGI (reference sequence). The CDR3 totals 15 residues. The CDR3 loop reads CASSYSITRGGEAFF. CDR3 in DNA: TGTGCCAGCAGTTACTCGATTACCCGCGGTGGTGAAGCTTTCTTT.

The rearrangement links TRBV4-3 to TRBJ2-2; 7 bases fit TRBD2. The CDR3 is made up of 15 amino acids. The V gene's germline CDR1 is LGHNA and CDR2 YSLEER. After removal of 0 bases from V and 10 bases from J, the junction contained 8 bases not matched to a gene. As DNA, the CDR3 is TGCGCCAGCAGCCAAGAAGGCGGGAGAAGGGAGGAGCTGTTTTTT. Its translation is CASSQEGGRREELFF.